This T cell receptor beta chain came from a study of blood T cells in healthy people across ages. Combining a sample-barcoded 5' primer with a J-beta primer mix, a second PCR ran for roughly 6 to 12 cycles. Each CDR3 protein is one row after TCRdb ran MiXCR on the 5' RACE reads. In the table there are about 1.6 million distinct CDR3 sequences, about 31% of which are singletons. This clonotype appeared a few times. Sequenced material: blood. This TCR was sampled from a woman in her twenties or thirties in good health.

For the CDR3, the DNA is TGTGCCACCAGTGAGAAAGGCTCCGGCTACACCTTC. Translating gives CATSEKGSGYTF. The rearrangement uses TRBV24-1 and TRBJ1-2; D ambiguous. Trimming left V 4 bases short and J 8 bases short, with 10 bases between. CDR3 length equals 12 residues. The germline V gene has CDR1 KGHDR and CDR2 SFDVKD.